This is a list of T cell receptor beta chains from one sample in a study of T cells after yellow fever vaccination. Using its own MiXCR run on the 5' RACE reads, TCRdb lists one record per CDR3 protein. The repertoire has some 260,000 distinct CDR3 sequences, roughly 4.8% of them found once; the top ten carry roughly 3.3%. Material: CD4+ T cells sorted from PBMCs, obtained on the day of the yellow fever booster vaccination. The receptors were gathered from a man aged 18 to 30 who received the YFV17D yellow fever vaccine. The CDR3 runs from the conserved cysteine through the conserved F or W. The D gene is left open where the match is weak. Expanded clones are given a class, and other clones once, few, many or no size at all.

j_call d_call clone_size v_call cdr3_aa cdr3_nt
TRBJ2-5 TRBD2 few TRBV20-1 CSAGGEETQYF TGCAGTGCTGGGGGGGAGGAGACCCAGTACTTC
TRBJ1-5 TRBD1 - TRBV28 CASSALGTGYQPQHF TGTGCCAGCAGTGCTTTGGGGACAGGGTACCAGCCCCAGCATTTT
TRBJ2-5 - many TRBV23-1 CASSQPRPRGRETQYF TGCGCCAGCAGTCAACCCCGACCAAGAGGGCGAGAGACCCAGTACTTC
TRBJ2-2 TRBD2 - TRBV7-2 CASSSPRTIAGNTGELFF TGTGCCAGCAGCTCGCCGCGGACTATAGCGGGGAACACCGGGGAGCTGTTTTTT
TRBJ2-2 TRBD1 - TRBV10-1 CASSESWTGNTGELFF TGCGCCAGCAGTGAGTCGTGGACAGGGAACACCGGGGAGCTGTTTTTT
TRBJ2-7 - many TRBV10-3 CAIRGRGGGPYEQYF TGTGCCATCAGAGGACGGGGTGGAGGCCCGTACGAGCAGTACTTC
TRBJ1-2 - many TRBV12-3/TRBV12-4 CASSLQGPYGYTF TGTGCCAGCAGTTTGCAGGGCCCATATGGCTACACCTTC
TRBJ2-3 TRBD1 few TRBV29-1 CSAGQGGITQYF TGCAGCGCAGGACAGGGGGGGATTACGCAGTATTTT
TRBJ2-7 TRBD1 many TRBV11-2 CASSPDRGAEQYF TGTGCCAGCAGCCCAGACAGGGGGGCCGAGCAGTACTTC
TRBJ2-2 - many TRBV12-3/TRBV12-4 CASSFVRSHANTGELFF TGTGCCAGCAGTTTTGTCAGATCCCACGCGAACACCGGGGAGCTGTTTTTT